The rows below give T cell receptor beta chains drawn from one sample of a study of blood T cells in healthy people across ages. One entry per CDR3 protein, called by TCRdb with MiXCR from the 5' RACE reads. The sample yields around 1,500,000 distinct CDR3 sequences, roughly 40% seen once. Source material: blood. These receptors were collected from a woman younger than 30 in good health. CDR3s leave out the opening cysteine and the closing phenylalanine or tryptophan. The order of the fields is V gene, CDR3 length, J gene, CDR3 protein.

TRBV25-1,11,TRBJ2-7,GRRGQLSYEQY
TRBV7-2,13,TRBJ2-7,ASSYRGNSPYEQY
TRBV5-1,13,TRBJ2-7,ASSLTSGPNYEQY
TRBV20-1,12,TRBJ2-5,SARRRATQETQY
TRBV5-1,15,TRBJ2-3,ASSLAGLAESTDTQY
TRBV5-6,12,TRBJ2-7,ASSLDRSSYEQY
TRBV30,11,TRBJ1-5,AWASGLNQPQH
TRBV29-1,14,TRBJ1-1,SVEDLGWGLGTEAF
TRBV5-1,16,TRBJ2-6,AGSSTGSSASGANVLT
TRBV12-3/TRBV12-4,11,TRBJ1-3,ASFAHSGNTIY
TRBV29-1,13,TRBJ1-2,SVERDRGTNYGYT
TRBV6-6,13,TRBJ1-2,ASSYSRAANYGYT
TRBV3-1,11,TRBJ1-1,ASSLAGRPEAF
TRBV28,14,TRBJ2-1,ASGAKDIWNGNEQF
TRBV6-6,10,.,ASSEPYNEQY
TRBV7-2,13,TRBJ1-2,ASSLAPTGYEGYT
TRBV2,13,TRBJ1-5,ASSELGVRNQPQH
TRBV9,12,TRBJ1-3,ASSGSGGGNTIY
TRBV7-7,11,TRBJ2-7,ASSLGRGHEQY
TRBV3-1,13,TRBJ1-4,ASSPDRVTNEKLF
TRBV7-2,11,TRBJ1-1,ASSFGWDTEAF
TRBV7-6,12,TRBJ2-7,ASSYGLEGYEQY
TRBV10-2,12,TRBJ1-2,ASNLNGGGYGYT